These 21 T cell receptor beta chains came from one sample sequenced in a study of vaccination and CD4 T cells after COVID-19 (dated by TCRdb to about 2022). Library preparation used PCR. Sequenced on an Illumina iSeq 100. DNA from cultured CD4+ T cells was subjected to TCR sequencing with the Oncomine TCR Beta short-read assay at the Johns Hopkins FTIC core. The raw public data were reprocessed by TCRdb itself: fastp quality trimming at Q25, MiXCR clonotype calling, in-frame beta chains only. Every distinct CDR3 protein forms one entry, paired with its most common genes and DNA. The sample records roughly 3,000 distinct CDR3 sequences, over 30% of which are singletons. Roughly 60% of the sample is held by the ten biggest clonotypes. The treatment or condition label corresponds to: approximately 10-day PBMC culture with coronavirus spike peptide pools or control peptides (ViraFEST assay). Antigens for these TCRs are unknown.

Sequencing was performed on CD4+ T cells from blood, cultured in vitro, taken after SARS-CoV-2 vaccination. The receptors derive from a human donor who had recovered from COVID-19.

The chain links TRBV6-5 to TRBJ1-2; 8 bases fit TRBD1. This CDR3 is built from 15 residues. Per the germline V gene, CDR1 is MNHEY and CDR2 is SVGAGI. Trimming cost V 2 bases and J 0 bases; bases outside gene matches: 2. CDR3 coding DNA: TGTGCCAGCAGTTACGAGGGACAGGCTAACTATGGCTACACCTTC. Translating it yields CASSYEGQANYGYTF.

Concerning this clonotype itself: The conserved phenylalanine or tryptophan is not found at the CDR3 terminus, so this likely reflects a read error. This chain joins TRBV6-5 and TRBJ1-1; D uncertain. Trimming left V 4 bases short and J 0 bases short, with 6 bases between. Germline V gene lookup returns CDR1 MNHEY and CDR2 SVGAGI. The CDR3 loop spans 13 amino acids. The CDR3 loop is CASSLEVNTEAFL. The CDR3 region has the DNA TGTGCCAGCAGTTTGGAAGTGAACACTGAAGCTTTCCTT.

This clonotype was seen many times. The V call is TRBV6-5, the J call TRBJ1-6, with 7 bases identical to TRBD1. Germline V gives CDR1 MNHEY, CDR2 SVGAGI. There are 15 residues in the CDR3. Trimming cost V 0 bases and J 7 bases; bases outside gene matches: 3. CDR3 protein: CASSYSGQPNSPLHF. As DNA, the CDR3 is TGTGCCAGCAGTTACTCGGGACAGCCCAATTCACCCCTCCACTTT.

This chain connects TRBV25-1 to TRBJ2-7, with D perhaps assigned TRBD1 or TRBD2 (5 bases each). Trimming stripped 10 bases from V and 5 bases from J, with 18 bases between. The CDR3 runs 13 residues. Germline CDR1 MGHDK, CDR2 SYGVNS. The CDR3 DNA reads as TGTGCCACCCAGGACCCCCGGGGCCACGAGCAGTACTTC. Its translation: CATQDPRGHEQYF.

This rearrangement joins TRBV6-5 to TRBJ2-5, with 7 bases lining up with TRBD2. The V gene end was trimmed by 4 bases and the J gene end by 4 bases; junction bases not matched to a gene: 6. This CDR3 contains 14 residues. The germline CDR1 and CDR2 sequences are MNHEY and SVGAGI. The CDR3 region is CASSSWEGRETQYF. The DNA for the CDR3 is TGTGCCAGCAGTTCGTGGGAGGGCCGAGAGACCCAGTACTTC.

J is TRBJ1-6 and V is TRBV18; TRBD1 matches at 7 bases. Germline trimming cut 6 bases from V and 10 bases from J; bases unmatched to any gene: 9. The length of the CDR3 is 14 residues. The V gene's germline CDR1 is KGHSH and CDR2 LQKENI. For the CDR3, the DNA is TGTGCCAGCTCCCAAGAGGGGGCAAAGTCACCCCTCCACTTT. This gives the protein CASSQEGAKSPLHF.

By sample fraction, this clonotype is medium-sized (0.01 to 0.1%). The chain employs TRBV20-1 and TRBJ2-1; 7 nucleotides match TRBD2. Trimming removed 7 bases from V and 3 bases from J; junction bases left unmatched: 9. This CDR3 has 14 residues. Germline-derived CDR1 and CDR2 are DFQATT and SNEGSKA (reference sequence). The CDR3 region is CSVVVRGDYNEQFF. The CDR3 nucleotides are TGCAGTGTTGTCGTTCGGGGGGACTACAATGAGCAGTTCTTC.

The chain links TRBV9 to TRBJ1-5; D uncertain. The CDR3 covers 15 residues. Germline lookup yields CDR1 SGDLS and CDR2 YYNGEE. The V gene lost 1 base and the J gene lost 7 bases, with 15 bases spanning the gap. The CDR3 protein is CASSVWAGVRQPQHF. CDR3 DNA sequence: TGTGCCAGCAGCGTATGGGCCGGGGTCCGGCAGCCCCAGCATTTT.

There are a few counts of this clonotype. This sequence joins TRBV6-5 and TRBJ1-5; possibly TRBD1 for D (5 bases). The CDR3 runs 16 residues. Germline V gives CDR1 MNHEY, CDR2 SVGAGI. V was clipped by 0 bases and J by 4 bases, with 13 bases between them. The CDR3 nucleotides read TGTGCCAGCAGTTACTCGGGGGGATCAGGTAATCAGCCCCAGCATTTT. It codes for CASSYSGGSGNQPQHF.

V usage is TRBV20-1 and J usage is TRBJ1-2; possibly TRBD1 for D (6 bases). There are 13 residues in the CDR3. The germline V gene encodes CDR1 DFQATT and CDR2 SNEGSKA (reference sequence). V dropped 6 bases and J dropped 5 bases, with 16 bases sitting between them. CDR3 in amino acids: CSAGGQSRYGYTF. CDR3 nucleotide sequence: TGCAGTGCGGGAGGACAGAGTCGGTATGGCTACACCTTC.

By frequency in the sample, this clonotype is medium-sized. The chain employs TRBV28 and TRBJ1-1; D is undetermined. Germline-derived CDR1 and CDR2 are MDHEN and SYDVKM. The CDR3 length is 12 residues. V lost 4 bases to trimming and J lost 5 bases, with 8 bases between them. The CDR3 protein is CASSWSGTEAFF. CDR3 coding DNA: TGTGCCAGCAGTTGGTCGGGGACTGAAGCTTTCTTT.

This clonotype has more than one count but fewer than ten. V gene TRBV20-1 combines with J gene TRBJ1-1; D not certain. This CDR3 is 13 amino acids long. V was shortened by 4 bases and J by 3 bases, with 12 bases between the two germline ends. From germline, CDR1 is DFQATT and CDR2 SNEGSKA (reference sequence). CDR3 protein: CSAIRGGYTEAFF. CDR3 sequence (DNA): TGCAGTGCTATTAGAGGAGGGTACACTGAAGCTTTCTTT.

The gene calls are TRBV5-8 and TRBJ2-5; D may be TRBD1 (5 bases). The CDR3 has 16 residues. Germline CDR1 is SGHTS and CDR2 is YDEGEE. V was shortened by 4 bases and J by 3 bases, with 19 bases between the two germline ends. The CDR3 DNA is TGTGCCAGCAGCCTAGGGGCCCACACAATTAAAGAGACCCAGTACTTC. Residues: CASSLGAHTIKETQYF.

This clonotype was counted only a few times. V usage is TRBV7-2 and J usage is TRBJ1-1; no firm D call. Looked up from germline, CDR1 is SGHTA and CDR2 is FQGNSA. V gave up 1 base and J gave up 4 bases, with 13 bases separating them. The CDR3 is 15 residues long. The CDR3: CASSLGHPPVTEAFF. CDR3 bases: TGTGCCAGCAGCTTAGGTCACCCCCCGGTCACTGAAGCTTTCTTT.

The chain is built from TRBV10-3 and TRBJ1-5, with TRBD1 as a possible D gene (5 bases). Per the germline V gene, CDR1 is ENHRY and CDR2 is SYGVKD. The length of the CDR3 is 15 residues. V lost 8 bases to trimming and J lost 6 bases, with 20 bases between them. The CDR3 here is CAIGGGGSFGQPQHF. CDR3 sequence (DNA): TGTGCCATCGGGGGGGGAGGCAGTTTCGGTCAGCCCCAGCATTTT.

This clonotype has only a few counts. CDR3 nucleotide sequence: TGTGCCAGCAGGACCATCGGACAGGGGACCACTGAAGCTTTCTTT. This gives the protein CASRTIGQGTTEAFF. The chain employs TRBV6-1 and TRBJ1-1; TRBD1 matches 9 bases. The CDR3 extends over 15 amino acids. With 6 bases clipped from V and 4 bases from J, the junction kept 9 bases outside the gene matches. The germline V gene encodes CDR1 MNHNS and CDR2 SASEGT.

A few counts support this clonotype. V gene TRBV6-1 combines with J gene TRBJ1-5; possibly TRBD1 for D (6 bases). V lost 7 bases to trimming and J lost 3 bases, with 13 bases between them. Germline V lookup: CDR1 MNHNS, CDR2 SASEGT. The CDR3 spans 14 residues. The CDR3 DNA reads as TGTGCCAGCATGGACAGCCCAGCCAATCAGCCCCAGCATTTT. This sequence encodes CASMDSPANQPQHF.

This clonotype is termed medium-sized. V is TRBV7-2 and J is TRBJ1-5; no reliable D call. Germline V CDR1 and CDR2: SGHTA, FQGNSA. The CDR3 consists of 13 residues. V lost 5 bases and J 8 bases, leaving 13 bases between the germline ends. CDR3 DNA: TGTGCCAGCAGCCCAGGTATAAGGGAGCCCCAGCATTTT. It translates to CASSPGIREPQHF.

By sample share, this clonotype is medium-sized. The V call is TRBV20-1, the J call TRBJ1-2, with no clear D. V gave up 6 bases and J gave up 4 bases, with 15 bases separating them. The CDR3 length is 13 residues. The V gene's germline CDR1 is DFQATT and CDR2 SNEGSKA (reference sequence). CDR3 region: CSAPCYIGYGYTF. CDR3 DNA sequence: TGCAGTGCCCCATGTTACATTGGCTATGGCTACACCTTC.

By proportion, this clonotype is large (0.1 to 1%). CDR3 DNA sequence: TGTGCCAGCAGCCCGGGACTAGCCGGGGAGGAGACCCAGTACTTC. It specifies CASSPGLAGEETQYF. The chain combines TRBV5-8 with TRBJ2-5; 9 bases are a match to TRBD2. J gave up 5 bases and V 4 bases, and 9 bases lay outside the gene matches. CDR1 SGHTS and CDR2 YDEGEE come from the germline V gene. The CDR3 covers 15 residues.

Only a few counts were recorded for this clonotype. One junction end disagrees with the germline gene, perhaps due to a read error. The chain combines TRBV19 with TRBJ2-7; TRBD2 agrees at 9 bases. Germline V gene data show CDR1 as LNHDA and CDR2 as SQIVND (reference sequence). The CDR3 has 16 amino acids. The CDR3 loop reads CASSIFASGGPYQQYF. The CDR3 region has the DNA TGTGCCAGTAGTATCTTCGCCAGCGGGGGGCCCTACCAGCAGTACTTC.